The next 26 T cell receptor beta chains were all read from a single sample in a study of early T cells in non-severe SARS-CoV-2 infection. TCRdb analysed the 5' RACE reads with MiXCR anew, one entry per CDR3 protein. The sample consists of 35,000 to 40,000 distinct CDR3 sequences, around 6.1% of them appearing once. Sequenced sample: whole blood. The receptors stem from an adult who was a healthcare worker with PCR-confirmed SARS-CoV-2 infection or an uninfected control (not recorded which).

This clonotype has ten or more counts. The chain is built from TRBV7-9 and TRBJ2-7; 12 bases match TRBD1. The CDR3 extends over 15 amino acids. J lost 1 base, V lost 5 bases, and 3 bases had no gene match. CDR1 is SEHNR, CDR2 FQNEAQ, per germline (reference sequence). CDR3 nucleotides: TGTGCCAGCAGCGAGGGACAGGGGGCATCCTACGAGCAGTACTTC. Translated: CASSEGQGASYEQYF.

There are many counts of this clonotype. The chain has TRBV20-1 and TRBJ2-7; D not resolved. The CDR3 has 11 amino acids. Trimming cost V 5 bases and J 5 bases, with 10 bases left between them. CDR1 is DFQATT, CDR2 SNEGSKA, per germline (reference sequence). The CDR3 reads CSAPGPDEQYF. The CDR3, as DNA: TGCAGTGCTCCGGGTCCCGACGAGCAGTACTTC.

This clonotype was detected ten times or more. The chain combines TRBV5-1 with TRBJ2-2, with a possible D match to TRBD2 (5 bases). Deletions cut 2 bases from V and 6 bases from J, with 11 bases between. CDR3 length: 14 residues. The germline CDR1 and CDR2 sequences are SGHRS and YFSETQ. The CDR3 region has the DNA TGCGCCAGCAGCTTTGAGGGCGTCTCCGGGGAGCTGTTTTTT. Translation gives CASSFEGVSGELFF.

A few counts support this clonotype. J is TRBJ1-5 and V is TRBV4-2, with a possible D match to TRBD1 (5 bases). Trimming removed 0 bases from V and 7 bases from J, with 16 bases in between. This CDR3 contains 16 residues. Germline CDR1 and CDR2: LGHNA and YNFKEQ. The CDR3 loop reads CASSQDLAGSFQPQHF. In DNA form, the CDR3 reads TGTGCCAGCAGCCAAGATCTGGCAGGGAGTTTCCAGCCCCAGCATTTT.

This clonotype was found many times. The chain links TRBV7-2 to TRBJ2-1, with D perhaps TRBD2 (5 bases). The V gene lost 2 bases and the J gene lost 8 bases, with 10 bases spanning the gap. The CDR3 runs 13 residues. Per germline, CDR1 SGHTA and CDR2 FQGNSA. CDR3 residues: CASSLLARYEQFF. The CDR3 nucleotides read TGTGCCAGCAGCTTACTAGCTAGGTATGAGCAGTTCTTC.

This clonotype was counted ten times or more. Its ends do not fully match the called genes, so a read error is possible. The chain has TRBV7-3 and TRBJ2-1, with D perhaps matching TRBD1 (5 bases). CDR3 length: 13 amino acids. Germline CDR1 is SGHTA and CDR2 is FQGTGA. CDR3 nucleotides: TGTGCCAACAGCTTCGCAGGGAACAATGAGCAGTTCTTC. Translation gives CANSFAGNNEQFF.

At least ten counts were recorded for this clonotype. The chain is built from TRBV20-1 and TRBJ2-7, with 8 bases identical to TRBD2. V was clipped by 3 bases and J by 2 bases; unmatched bases: 6. The CDR3 runs to 14 residues. The germline V gene encodes CDR1 DFQATT and CDR2 SNEGSKA (reference sequence). The CDR3 DNA follows: TGCAGTGCTAGGCAGGGCGGGGGGACCTACGAGCAGTACTTC. Encoded protein: CSARQGGGTYEQYF.

This clonotype was picked up many times. This chain joins TRBV7-9 and TRBJ1-4; 8 bases are a match to TRBD1. Germline lookup yields CDR1 SEHNR and CDR2 FQNEAQ (reference sequence). CDR3 length equals 12 residues. V shed 1 base, J shed 17 bases, and the junction held 6 bases outside the gene matches. The CDR3 coding sequence is TGTGCCAGCAGCTTAGTGGGACAGGACCCATTTTTT. The encoded protein is CASSLVGQDPFF.

This chain connects TRBV7-3 to TRBJ1-1, with D uncertain. The CDR3 sequence is 15 residues long. Trimming took 5 bases from V and 4 from J, leaving 17 bases between them. Germline-derived CDR1 and CDR2 are SGHTA and FQGTGA. The CDR3 region has the DNA TGTGCCAGCAGCGTTCACTCTGGGGTTGGCACTGAAGCTTTCTTT. It encodes CASSVHSGVGTEAFF.

This clonotype was detected many times. The V and J genes are TRBV29-1 and TRBJ1-1; D is possibly TRBD1 (6 bases). This CDR3 is 13 amino acids long. With 7 bases removed from V and 1 base from J, the gap between germline ends came to 13 bases. Germline CDR1 and CDR2: SQVTM and ANQGSEA. Written as DNA, the CDR3 is TGCAGCGCTGTCCTACAGGGGAACACTGAAGCTTTCTTT. Translation: CSAVLQGNTEAFF.

This clonotype was seen ten or more times. The chain joins TRBV11-3 to TRBJ2-5, with unresolved D. V lost 1 base, J lost 0 bases, and 3 bases lay in between. The length of the CDR3 is 13 residues. Germline CDR1 SGHNT, CDR2 YENEEA. CDR3: CASSLGYQETQYF. CDR3 DNA sequence: TGTGCCAGCAGCTTAGGCTACCAAGAGACCCAGTACTTC.

This clonotype appeared many times. The chain is built from TRBV20-1 and TRBJ1-4; 7 positions agree with TRBD1. The V and J ends lost 5 bases and 0 bases, in that order; junction bases with no gene match: 6. Germline V gene sequence: CDR1 DFQATT, CDR2 SNEGSKA (reference sequence). The CDR3 totals 15 residues. CDR3 in DNA: TGCAGTGCTCCGGGACAGCCCACAACTAATGAAAAACTGTTTTTT. It is translated as CSAPGQPTTNEKLFF.

This clonotype was counted between two and nine times. The rearrangement joins TRBV15 to TRBJ2-1; 7 nucleotides align to TRBD2. This CDR3 has 16 residues. The germline V gene encodes CDR1 LNHNV and CDR2 YYDKDF (reference sequence). Trimming at V came to 5 bases and at J to 7 bases, leaving 14 bases not matched to a gene. The CDR3 DNA follows: TGTGCCACCAGCTCCATGGGCCGGGGACTACCTAATGAGCAGTTCTTC. Protein product: CATSSMGRGLPNEQFF.

This clonotype was recorded many times. This sequence joins TRBV12-3 or TRBV12-4 and TRBJ2-3, with TRBD2 identical over 11 bases. J gave up 3 bases and V 2 bases, and 22 bases lay outside the gene matches. The CDR3 length is 22 residues. The CDR3 DNA follows: TGTGCCAGCAGTTTATATGTTTGGAGTCTAGCGGGGGGCACAGGGAATACAGATACGCAGTATTTT. Protein sequence: CASSLYVWSLAGGTGNTDTQYF.

The CDR3 DNA reads TGTGCCAGCAGTTTATCTGCGGGGGGCCTTAGTGAGACCCAGTACTTC. Its translation: CASSLSAGGLSETQYF. The chain has TRBV27 and TRBJ2-5; 8 bases are a match to TRBD2. V shed 0 bases, J shed 5 bases, and the junction held 8 bases outside the gene matches. The CDR3 sequence is 16 residues long. CDR1 and CDR2 from the germline V gene are MNHEY and SMNVEV (reference sequence).

The chain recombines TRBV20-1 with TRBJ2-3, with D possibly matching TRBD2 (6 bases). This CDR3 spans 15 amino acids. The germline V and J ends were trimmed by 4 bases and 6 bases, with 20 bases remaining between them. The germline gives CDR1 DFQATT, CDR2 SNEGSKA (reference sequence). The CDR3, as DNA: TGCAGTGCTACACGTGCGGGGCCAAAGGGGGATACGCAGTATTTT. Amino acids: CSATRAGPKGDTQYF.

This clonotype was observed many times. The junction does not match germline at one end; this may be a read error. The chain is built from TRBV2 and TRBJ2-1, with 9 positions matching TRBD2. CDR3 size: 12 residues. Germline CDR1 SNHLY, CDR2 FYNNEI. CDR3 region: CASSLRGGSPPF. In DNA form, the CDR3 reads TGTGCCAGCAGTTTGCGGGGGGGCTCCCCACCCTTC.

This clonotype was seen ten or more times. V gene TRBV7-9 combines with J gene TRBJ2-3; TRBD2 is a possible D gene (5 bases). The CDR3 loop spans 15 amino acids. The V gene lost 5 bases and the J gene lost 3 bases, with 15 bases spanning the gap. Per germline, CDR1 SEHNR and CDR2 FQNEAQ (reference sequence). CDR3 residues: CASSTPLGLTDTQYF. DNA for the CDR3: TGTGCCAGCAGCACTCCACTAGGGTTGACAGATACGCAGTATTTT.

This clonotype was detected ten times or more. V usage is TRBV30 and J usage is TRBJ2-7; the match to TRBD1 covers 9 bases. Losses at the gene ends were 3 bases for V and 2 bases for J; bases not matched to a gene: 5. Germline V gene lookup returns CDR1 GTSNPN and CDR2 SVGIG (reference sequence). This CDR3 is 14 amino acids long. CDR3 in DNA: TGTGCCTGGAGGGAGGACAGGGGACCCTACGAGCAGTACTTC. This translates into CAWREDRGPYEQYF.

In this sample, this clonotype turned up a few times. DNA of the CDR3: TGCAGTGCGCGAGGACAGGGCAGTCAGCCCCAGCATTTT. It translates to CSARGQGSQPQHF. The chain uses TRBV20-1 and TRBJ1-5; 8 bases map to TRBD1. Trimming at V came to 6 bases and at J to 6 bases, leaving 7 bases not matched to a gene. Germline loops: CDR1 DFQATT, CDR2 SNEGSKA (reference sequence). The CDR3 extends over 13 amino acids.

The chain links TRBV25-1 to TRBJ1-1; 7 bases fit TRBD1. The J segment lost 11 bases and the V segment lost 8 bases, leaving 8 bases of the junction unmatched. Germline lookup yields CDR1 MGHDK and CDR2 SYGVNS. The CDR3 contains 11 residues. CDR3: CASHYDRAAFF. CDR3 in DNA: TGTGCCAGCCATTACGACAGGGCCGCTTTCTTT.

This clonotype was picked up many times. Written as DNA, the CDR3 is TGTGCCAGCAGTTTAGTGGAGGGGGCTCTGGAGACCCAGTACTTC. Its protein product is CASSLVEGALETQYF. This chain connects TRBV12-3 or TRBV12-4 to TRBJ2-5; the D gene is possibly TRBD1 (7 bases). The CDR3 totals 15 residues. V was pared by 1 base and J by 5 bases, with 14 bases between.

The chain couples TRBV9 to TRBJ2-5; TRBD2 aligns across 15 bases. The J segment lost 1 base and the V segment lost 2 bases, leaving 6 bases of the junction unmatched. The CDR3 contains 18 residues. CDR1 is SGDLS and CDR2 is YYNGEE in the germline V gene. The CDR3 is CASSVGLAGGVGQETQYF. For the CDR3, the DNA is TGTGCCAGCAGCGTCGGACTAGCGGGAGGGGTAGGCCAAGAGACCCAGTACTTC.

Ten or more counts support this clonotype. The chain carries TRBV4-1 and TRBJ2-7; the D is unclear. V was trimmed by 4 bases and J by 2 bases, leaving 15 bases between them. Germline assignment: CDR1 MGHRA and CDR2 YSYEKL. This CDR3 has 15 residues. The CDR3 DNA reads TGCGCCAGCAGCCGCAGCTCCCTCCTCCCCTACGAGCAGTACTTC. Its translation is CASSRSSLLPYEQYF.

This clonotype was found many times. The genes are TRBV20-1 and TRBJ1-1; maybe TRBD1 (5 bases). The CDR3 is made up of 12 amino acids. Germline V gene lookup returns CDR1 DFQATT and CDR2 SNEGSKA (reference sequence). V gave up 3 bases and J gave up 10 bases, with 15 bases separating them. The CDR3 DNA follows: TGCAGTGCTAGGAAATCAGGGAAAAGAGCTTTCTTT. This gives the protein CSARKSGKRAFF.

The table lists this clonotype with many counts. The V call is TRBV27, the J call TRBJ2-3; D is uncertain. Trimming took 3 bases from V and 0 from J, leaving 10 bases between them. Germline loops: CDR1 MNHEY, CDR2 SMNVEV (reference sequence). The length of the CDR3 is 15 residues. CDR3 sequence reads: CASSFLGRSTDTQYF. Written as DNA, the CDR3 is TGTGCCAGCAGTTTCTTGGGCCGTAGCACAGATACGCAGTATTTT.